Listed below are T cell receptor beta chains from one sample, sequenced in a study of shared clonotypes between healthy human individuals. Clones were sequenced by immunoSEQ multiplex PCR, and TCRdb holds only the in-frame ones, with some missing. The sample records approximately 2.5 million clones, around 90% being singletons. The sequenced sample was naive CD4+ T cells sorted from blood. The receptors were sampled from a man aged 18 to 29 in good health. The CDR3 runs from the conserved cysteine through the conserved F or W. The order of the fields is clone size, V gene, D gene, J gene, CDR3 protein, CDR3 DNA. A D gene is named only where the DNA matches it firmly. Where a row states a size, it is once, few, many or the class of an expanded clone; other rows omit it.

.	TRBV5-1	.	TRBJ2-3	CASRLRGTDTQYF	TGCGCCAGCAGGCTCCGGGGCACAGATACGCAGTATTTT
.	TRBV28	.	TRBJ2-7	CASTMASGRYEQYF	TGTGCCAGCACCATGGCATCCGGGCGGTACGAGCAGTACTTC
.	TRBV18	.	TRBJ1-1	CASSPSEAGYTEAFF	TGTGCCAGCTCACCGTCGGAGGCGGGATACACTGAAGCTTTCTTT
.	TRBV5-4	.	TRBJ2-3	CASSLGGSFTDTQYF	TGTGCCAGCAGCTTGGGCGGCAGTTTCACAGATACGCAGTATTTT
.	TRBV19	TRBD2	TRBJ2-7	CASSGTSGGSNSYEQYF	TGTGCCAGTTCCGGGACTAGCGGGGGATCAAACTCCTACGAGCAGTACTTC
.	TRBV5-4	.	TRBJ2-1	CASSFNEPQPYNEQFF	TGTGCCAGCAGCTTCAATGAGCCCCAACCTTACAATGAGCAGTTCTTC
.	TRBV19	.	TRBJ2-7	CASSTRANSYEQYF	TGTGCCAGTAGTACCCGGGCAAACTCCTACGAGCAGTACTTC
.	TRBV7-2	.	TRBJ2-7	CASSPRGGTSREQYF	TGTGCCAGCAGCCCGAGGGGGGGGACCTCACGGGAGCAGTACTTC
.	TRBV19	.	TRBJ2-7	CASSPGRTGEQYF	TGTGCCAGTAGCCCTGGACGGACGGGAGAGCAGTACTTC
once	TRBV30	.	TRBJ2-1	CAWSLAANNEQFF	TGTGCCTGGAGTTTAGCGGCCAACAATGAGCAGTTCTTC
.	TRBV19	.	TRBJ2-5	CASSIGNRAETQYF	TGTGCCAGTAGTATCGGTAACAGGGCGGAGACCCAGTACTTC
.	TRBV6-5	TRBD2	TRBJ2-1	CASSYLAGRGEQFF	TGTGCCAGCAGTTACCTAGCGGGGAGGGGTGAGCAGTTCTTC
.	TRBV7-2	.	TRBJ2-2	CASSLYETGNTGELFF	TGTGCCAGCAGCTTATATGAGACAGGGAACACCGGGGAGCTGTTTTTT
once	TRBV7-2	.	TRBJ2-7	CASSPVGGRYEQYF	TGTGCCAGCAGCCCGGTGGGGGGGCGCTACGAGCAGTACTTC
.	TRBV5-4	TRBD1	TRBJ1-6	CASSPGQGADNSPLHF	TGTGCCAGCAGCCCTGGACAGGGGGCGGATAATTCACCCCTCCACTTT
.	TRBV19	TRBD1	TRBJ2-2	CASSIDVQGANTGELFF	TGTGCCAGTAGTATAGATGTCCAGGGGGCGAACACCGGGGAGCTGTTTTTT
few	TRBV4-2	.	TRBJ2-7	CASSPSAQQGYEQYF	TGTGCCAGCAGTCCATCAGCACAACAGGGATACGAGCAGTACTTC
.	TRBV6-5	TRBD2	TRBJ2-5	CASSPGTSTVTQYF	TGTGCCAGCAGCCCCGGGACTAGCACTGTTACCCAGTACTTC
.	TRBV9	TRBD1	TRBJ1-6	CASSPRPGGESSPLHF	TGTGCCAGCAGCCCAAGGCCAGGGGGCGAGAGTTCACCCCTCCACTTT
.	TRBV5-4	TRBD2	TRBJ2-3	CASSPGGSLIRTDTQYF	TGTGCCAGCAGCCCGGGAGGTAGCTTAATACGCACAGATACGCAGTATTTT
.	TRBV5-1	TRBD1	TRBJ2-3	CASSLGDRGTQYF	TGCGCCAGCAGCTTGGGGGACAGAGGTACGCAGTATTTT
.	TRBV29-1	.	TRBJ2-7	CSVGRDTGSGEQYF	TGCAGCGTTGGCCGGGACACTGGGTCTGGGGAGCAGTACTTC
.	TRBV7-8	.	TRBJ2-5	CASSPLGETQYF	TGTGCCAGCAGCCCCCTTGGGGAGACCCAGTACTTC
.	TRBV2	TRBD1	TRBJ1-6	CASRWDRVSPLHF	TGTGCCAGCAGATGGGACAGGGTGTCACCCCTCCACTTT
.	TRBV7-9	.	TRBJ2-4	CASSLDQGNIQYF	TGTGCCAGCAGCTTAGATCAGGGAAACATTCAGTACTTC
.	TRBV6-6	.	TRBJ2-3	CASSYTSGRGTDTQYF	TGTGCCAGCAGTTACACGTCGGGGCGGGGCACAGATACGCAGTATTTT
.	TRBV4-1	.	TRBJ2-6	CASSQPLITRSGANVLTF	TGCGCCAGCAGCCAACCCCTTATCACCCGCTCTGGGGCCAACGTCCTGACTTTC
.	TRBV25-1	.	TRBJ1-1	CASSNRDGNTEAFF	TGTGCCAGCAGTAACCGGGACGGGAACACTGAAGCTTTCTTT
few	TRBV30	.	TRBJ1-1	CACQWDIRTEAFF	TGTGCCTGCCAGTGGGACATACGAACTGAAGCTTTCTTT
.	TRBV29-1	TRBD1	TRBJ2-5	CSVDRTGGAKTQYF	TGCAGCGTTGATCGGACAGGGGGCGCGAAGACCCAGTACTTC
once	TRBV7-6	TRBD2	TRBJ2-1	CASTPLEGRGVWFF	TGTGCCAGCACCCCTTTGGAAGGGCGGGGGGTATGGTTCTTC
.	TRBV7-2	TRBD1	TRBJ1-2	CASSLRDRAVYGYTF	TGTGCCAGCAGCCTAAGGGACAGGGCAGTCTATGGCTACACCTTC
.	TRBV30	.	TRBJ2-7	CAWRRGTNSRYEQYF	TGTGCCTGGAGGAGAGGGACAAACAGTCGCTACGAGCAGTACTTC
.	TRBV6-5	.	TRBJ1-3	CASTTGGSGNTIYF	TGTGCCAGCACCACGGGGGGGTCTGGAAACACCATATATTTT
once	TRBV10-3	.	TRBJ2-1	CAIREGAEQFF	TGTGCCATCCGTGAAGGGGCCGAGCAGTTCTTC
.	TRBV4-3	TRBD1	TRBJ1-5	CASSQDRGTQPQHF	TGCGCCAGCAGCCAAGACAGGGGGACTCAGCCCCAGCATTTT
.	TRBV9	.	TRBJ2-5	CASSGSRGQETQYF	TGTGCCAGCAGCGGAAGTAGGGGCCAAGAGACCCAGTACTTC